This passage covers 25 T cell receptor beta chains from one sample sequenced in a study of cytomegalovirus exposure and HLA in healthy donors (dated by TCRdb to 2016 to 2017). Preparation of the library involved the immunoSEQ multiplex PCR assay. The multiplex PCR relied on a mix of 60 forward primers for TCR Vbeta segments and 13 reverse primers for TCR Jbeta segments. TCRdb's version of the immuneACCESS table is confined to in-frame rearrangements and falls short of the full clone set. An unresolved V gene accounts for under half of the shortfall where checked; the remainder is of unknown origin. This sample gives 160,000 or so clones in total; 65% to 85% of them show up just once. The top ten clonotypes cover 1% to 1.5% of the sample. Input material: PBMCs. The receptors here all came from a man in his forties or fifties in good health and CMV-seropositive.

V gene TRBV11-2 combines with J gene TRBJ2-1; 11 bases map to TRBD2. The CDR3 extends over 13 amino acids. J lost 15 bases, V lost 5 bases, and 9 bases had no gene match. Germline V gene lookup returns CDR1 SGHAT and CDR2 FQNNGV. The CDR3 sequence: CASSTQLAGDPFF. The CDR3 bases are TGTGCCAGCAGCACCCAACTAGCGGGGGACCCGTTCTTC. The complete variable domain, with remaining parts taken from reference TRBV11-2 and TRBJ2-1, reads EAGVAQSPRYKIIEKRQSVAFWCNPISGHATLYWYQQILGQGPKLLIQFQNNGVVDDSQLPKDRFSAERLKGVDSTLKIQPAKLEDSAVYLCASSTQLAGDPFFGPGTRLTVL.

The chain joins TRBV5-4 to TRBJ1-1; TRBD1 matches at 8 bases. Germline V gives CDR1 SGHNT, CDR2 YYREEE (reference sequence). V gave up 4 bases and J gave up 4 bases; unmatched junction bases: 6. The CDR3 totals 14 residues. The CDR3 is CASSTNRGGTEAFF. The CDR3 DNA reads TGTGCCAGCAGCACAAACAGGGGGGGCACTGAAGCTTTCTTT.

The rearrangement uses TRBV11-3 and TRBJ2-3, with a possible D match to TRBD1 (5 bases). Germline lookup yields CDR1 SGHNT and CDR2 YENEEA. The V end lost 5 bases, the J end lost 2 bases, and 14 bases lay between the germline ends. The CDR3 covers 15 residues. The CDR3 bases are TGTGCCAGCAGCCCGGGCAGGGCCCACACAGATACGCAGTATTTT. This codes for CASSPGRAHTDTQYF.

This CDR3 is CASSMRQGDEQYF. CDR3 DNA: TGTGCCAGTAGTATGCGACAGGGTGACGAGCAGTACTTC. This rearrangement joins TRBV19 to TRBJ2-7; 7 bases align to TRBD1. V shed 3 bases and J 5 bases; nucleotides not matched to a gene: 4. Germline V gives CDR1 LNHDA, CDR2 SQIVND (reference sequence). This CDR3 is 13 amino acids long. The full variable domain, in which reference TRBV19 and TRBJ2-7 provide the parts outside the CDR3, is DGGITQSPKYLFRKEGQNVTLSCEQNLNHDAMYWYRQDPGQGLRLIYYSQIVNDFQKGDIAEGYSVSREKKESFPLTVTSAQKNPTAFYLCASSMRQGDEQYFGPGTRLTVT.

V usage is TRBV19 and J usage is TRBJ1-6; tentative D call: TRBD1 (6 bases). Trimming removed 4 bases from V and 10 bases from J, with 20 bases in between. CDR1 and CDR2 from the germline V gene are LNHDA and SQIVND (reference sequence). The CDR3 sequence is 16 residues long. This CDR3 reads CASSNRDTWPLSPLHF. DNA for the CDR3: TGTGCCAGTAGTAACCGGGACACCTGGCCGCTCTCACCCCTCCACTTT. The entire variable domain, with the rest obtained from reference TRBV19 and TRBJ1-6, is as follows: DGGITQSPKYLFRKEGQNVTLSCEQNLNHDAMYWYRQDPGQGLRLIYYSQIVNDFQKGDIAEGYSVSREKKESFPLTVTSAQKNPTAFYLCASSNRDTWPLSPLHFGNGTRLTVT.

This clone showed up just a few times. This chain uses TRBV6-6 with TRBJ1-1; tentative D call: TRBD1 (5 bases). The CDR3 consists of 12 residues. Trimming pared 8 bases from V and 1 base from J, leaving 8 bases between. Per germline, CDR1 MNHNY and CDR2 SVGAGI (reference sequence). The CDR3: CASDDRNTEAFF. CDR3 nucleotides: TGTGCCAGCGATGACAGGAACACTGAAGCTTTCTTT.

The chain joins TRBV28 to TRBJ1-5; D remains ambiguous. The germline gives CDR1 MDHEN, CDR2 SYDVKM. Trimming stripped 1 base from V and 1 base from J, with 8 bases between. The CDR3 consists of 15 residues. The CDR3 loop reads CASSLYRGSNQPQHF. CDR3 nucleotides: TGTGCCAGCAGTTTATACCGAGGGAGCAATCAGCCCCAGCATTTT.

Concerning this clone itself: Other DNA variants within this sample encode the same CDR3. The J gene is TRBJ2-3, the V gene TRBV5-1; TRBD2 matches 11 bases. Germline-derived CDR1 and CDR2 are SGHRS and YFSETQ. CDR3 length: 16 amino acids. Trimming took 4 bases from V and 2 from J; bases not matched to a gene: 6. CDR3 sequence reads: CASSLGLAGFTDTQYF. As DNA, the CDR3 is TGCGCCAGCAGCCTAGGACTAGCGGGCTTCACAGATACGCAGTATTTT.

The CDR3 is CASSPRDRAYSPLHF. CDR3 coding DNA: TGTGCCAGCAGTCCCAGGGACAGGGCTTATTCACCCCTCCACTTT. The chain joins TRBV28 to TRBJ1-6; 9 bases are a match to TRBD1. The CDR3 has 15 residues. V lost 5 bases, J lost 8 bases, and 7 bases stayed unmatched. Germline values: CDR1 MDHEN, CDR2 SYDVKM.

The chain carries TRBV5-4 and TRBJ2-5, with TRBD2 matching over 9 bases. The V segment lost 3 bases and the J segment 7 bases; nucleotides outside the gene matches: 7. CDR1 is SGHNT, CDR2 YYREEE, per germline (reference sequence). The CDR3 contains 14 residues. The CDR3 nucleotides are TGTGCCAGCAGCTCGGATTTAGCGGGGGTGACCCAGTACTTC. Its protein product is CASSSDLAGVTQYF.

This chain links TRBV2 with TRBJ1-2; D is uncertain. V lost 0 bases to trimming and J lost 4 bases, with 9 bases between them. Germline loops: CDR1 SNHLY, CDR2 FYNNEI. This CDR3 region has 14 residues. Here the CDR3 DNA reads TGTGCCAGCAGTGAAGCTCTGGGCCCCTATGGCTACACCTTC. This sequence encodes CASSEALGPYGYTF.

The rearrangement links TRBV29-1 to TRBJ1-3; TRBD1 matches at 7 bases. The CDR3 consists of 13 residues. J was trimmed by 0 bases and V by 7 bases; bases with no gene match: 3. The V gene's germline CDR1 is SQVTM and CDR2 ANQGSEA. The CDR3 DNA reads TGCAGCGCGGGACAGTCCTCTGGAAACACCATATATTTT. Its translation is CSAGQSSGNTIYF. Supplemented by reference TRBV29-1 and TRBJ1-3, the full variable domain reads SAVISQKPSRDICQRGTSLTIQCQVDSQVTMMFWYRQQPGQSLTLIATANQGSEATYESGFVIDKFPISRPNLTFSTLTVSNMSPEDSSIYLCSAGQSSGNTIYFGEGSWLTVV.

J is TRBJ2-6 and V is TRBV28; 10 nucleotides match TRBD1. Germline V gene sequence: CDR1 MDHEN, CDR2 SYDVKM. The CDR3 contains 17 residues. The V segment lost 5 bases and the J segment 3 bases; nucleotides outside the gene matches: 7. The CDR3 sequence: CASSPRTGGIGANVLTF. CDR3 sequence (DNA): TGTGCCAGCAGTCCCCGGACAGGGGGTATTGGGGCCAACGTCCTGACTTTC.

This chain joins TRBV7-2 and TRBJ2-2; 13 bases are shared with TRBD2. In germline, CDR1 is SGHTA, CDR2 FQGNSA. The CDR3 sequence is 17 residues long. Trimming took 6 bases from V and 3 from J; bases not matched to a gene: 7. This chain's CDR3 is CASRFGGLAGYTGELFF. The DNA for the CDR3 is TGTGCCAGCAGGTTCGGGGGACTAGCGGGGTACACCGGGGAGCTGTTTTTT.

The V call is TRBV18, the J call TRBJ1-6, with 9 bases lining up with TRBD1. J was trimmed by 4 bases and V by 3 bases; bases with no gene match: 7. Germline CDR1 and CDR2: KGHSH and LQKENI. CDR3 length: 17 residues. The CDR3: CASSPLGTGIYNSPLHF. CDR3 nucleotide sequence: TGTGCCAGCTCACCCCTCGGGACAGGGATTTATAATTCACCCCTCCACTTT.

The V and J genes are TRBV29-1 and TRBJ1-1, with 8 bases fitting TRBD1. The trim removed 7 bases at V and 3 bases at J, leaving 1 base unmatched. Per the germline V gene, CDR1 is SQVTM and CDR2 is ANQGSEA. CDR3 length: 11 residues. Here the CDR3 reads CSATGDTEAFF. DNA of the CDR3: TGCAGCGCGACAGGGGACACTGAAGCTTTCTTT.

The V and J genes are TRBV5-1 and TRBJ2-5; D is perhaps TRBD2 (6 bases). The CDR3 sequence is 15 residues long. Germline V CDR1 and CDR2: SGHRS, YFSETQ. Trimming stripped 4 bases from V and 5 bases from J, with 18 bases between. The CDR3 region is CASSLARGRSETQYF. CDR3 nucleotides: TGCGCCAGCAGCCTAGCTCGGGGGAGGAGTGAGACCCAGTACTTC.

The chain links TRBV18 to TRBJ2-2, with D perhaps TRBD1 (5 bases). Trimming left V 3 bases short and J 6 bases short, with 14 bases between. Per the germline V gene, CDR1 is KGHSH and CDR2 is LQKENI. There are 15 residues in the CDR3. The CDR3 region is CASSPAGQASGELFF. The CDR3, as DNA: TGTGCCAGCTCACCGGCAGGGCAGGCGTCCGGGGAGCTGTTTTTT.

The DNA of the CDR3 is TGTGCCAGCAGTGAAGTCCCTCGGGGATCCCCTGGTCAGCCCCAGCATTTT. It yields the protein CASSEVPRGSPGQPQHF. The V gene is TRBV6-1, the J gene TRBJ1-5; no reliable D call. This CDR3 is 17 amino acids long. Germline CDR1 is MNHNS and CDR2 is SASEGT. Trimming cost V 1 base and J 6 bases, with 19 bases left between them.

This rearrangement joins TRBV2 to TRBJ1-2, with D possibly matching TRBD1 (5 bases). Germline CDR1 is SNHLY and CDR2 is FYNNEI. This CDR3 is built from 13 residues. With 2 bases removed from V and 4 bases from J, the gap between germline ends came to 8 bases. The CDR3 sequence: CASSEQGGYGYTF. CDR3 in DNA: TGTGCCAGCAGTGAACAGGGAGGCTATGGCTACACCTTC.

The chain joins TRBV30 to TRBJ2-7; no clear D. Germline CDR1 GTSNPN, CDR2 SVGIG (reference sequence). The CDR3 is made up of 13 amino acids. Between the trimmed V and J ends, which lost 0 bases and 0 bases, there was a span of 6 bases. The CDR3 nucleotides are TGTGCCTGGAGTGTGCGTCGCTCCTACGAGCAGTACTTC. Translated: CAWSVRRSYEQYF. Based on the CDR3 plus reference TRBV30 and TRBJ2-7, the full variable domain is SQTIHQWPATLVQPVGSPLSLECTVEGTSNPNLYWYRQAAGRGLQLLFYSVGIGQISSEVPQNLSASRPQDRQFILSSKKLLLSDSGFYLCAWSVRRSYEQYFGPGTRLTVT.

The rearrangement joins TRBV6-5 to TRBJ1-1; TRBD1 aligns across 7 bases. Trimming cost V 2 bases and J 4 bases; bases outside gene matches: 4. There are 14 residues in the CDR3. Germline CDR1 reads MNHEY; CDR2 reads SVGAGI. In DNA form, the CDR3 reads TGTGCCAGCAGTTACAACAGGGGTGGCACTGAAGCTTTCTTT. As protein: CASSYNRGGTEAFF.

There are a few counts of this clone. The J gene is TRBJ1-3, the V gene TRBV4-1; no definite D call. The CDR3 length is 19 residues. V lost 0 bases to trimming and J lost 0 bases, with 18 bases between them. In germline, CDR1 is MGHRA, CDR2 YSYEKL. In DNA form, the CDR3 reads TGCGCCAGCAGCCAAGACCCCCCGGCGACAATAAGCTCTGGAAACACCATATATTTT. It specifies CASSQDPPATISSGNTIYF.

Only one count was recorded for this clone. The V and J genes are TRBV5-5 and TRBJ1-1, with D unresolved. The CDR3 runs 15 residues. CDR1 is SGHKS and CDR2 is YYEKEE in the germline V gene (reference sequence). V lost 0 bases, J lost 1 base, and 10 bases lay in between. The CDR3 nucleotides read TGTGCCAGCAGCTTGGATGTCATTCCGAACACTGAAGCTTTCTTT. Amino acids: CASSLDVIPNTEAFF.

CDR3 sequence: CASSYTGPSYEQYF. For the CDR3, the DNA is TGTGCCAGCAGTTATACCGGTCCTTCCTACGAGCAGTACTTC. The chain carries TRBV6-5 and TRBJ2-7, with unresolved D. Germline V gene lookup returns CDR1 MNHEY and CDR2 SVGAGI. V dropped 3 bases and J dropped 1 base, with 10 bases sitting between them. The CDR3 extends over 14 amino acids.